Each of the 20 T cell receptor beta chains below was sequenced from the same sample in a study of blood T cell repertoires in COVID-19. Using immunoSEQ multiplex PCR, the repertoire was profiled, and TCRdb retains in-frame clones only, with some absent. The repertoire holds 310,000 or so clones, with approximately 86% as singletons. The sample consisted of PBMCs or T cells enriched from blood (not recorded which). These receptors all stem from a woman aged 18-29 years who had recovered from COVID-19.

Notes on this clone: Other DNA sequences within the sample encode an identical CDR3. The CDR3 DNA follows: TGCGCCAGCAGCTTGGCTGGAGGGGTAAACACTGAAGCTTTCTTT. Its protein product is CASSLAGGVNTEAFF. The rearrangement links TRBV5-1 to TRBJ1-1; the D gene is possibly TRBD1 (5 bases). CDR1 SGHRS and CDR2 YFSETQ come from the germline V gene. This CDR3 contains 15 residues. V was trimmed by 0 bases and J by 2 bases, leaving 11 bases between them.

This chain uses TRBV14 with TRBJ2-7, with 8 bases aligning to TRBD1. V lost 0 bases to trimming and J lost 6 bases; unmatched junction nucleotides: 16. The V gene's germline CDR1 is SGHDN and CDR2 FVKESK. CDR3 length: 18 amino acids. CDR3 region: CASSQDAERGQGAFEQYF. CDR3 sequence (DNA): TGTGCCAGCAGCCAAGACGCAGAGAGAGGGCAGGGGGCTTTCGAGCAGTACTTC. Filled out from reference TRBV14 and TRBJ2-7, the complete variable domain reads EAGVTQFPSHSVIEKGQTVTLRCDPISGHDNLYWYRRVMGKEIKFLLHFVKESKQDESGMPNNRFLAERTGGTYSTLKVQPAELEDSGVYFCASSQDAERGQGAFEQYFGPGTRLTVT.

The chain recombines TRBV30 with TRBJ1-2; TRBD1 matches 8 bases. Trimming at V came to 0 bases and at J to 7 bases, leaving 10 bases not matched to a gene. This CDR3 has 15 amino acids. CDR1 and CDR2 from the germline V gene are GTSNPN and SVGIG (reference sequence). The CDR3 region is CAWSVLFRTGSGYTF. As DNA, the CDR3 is TGTGCCTGGAGTGTACTATTCCGGACAGGGAGTGGCTACACCTTC.

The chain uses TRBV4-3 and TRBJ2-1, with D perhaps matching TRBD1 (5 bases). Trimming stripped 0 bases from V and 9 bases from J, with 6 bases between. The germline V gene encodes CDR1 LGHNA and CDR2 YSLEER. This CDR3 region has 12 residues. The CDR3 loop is CASSQDRVEQFF. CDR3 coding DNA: TGCGCCAGCAGCCAAGACAGGGTTGAGCAGTTCTTC.

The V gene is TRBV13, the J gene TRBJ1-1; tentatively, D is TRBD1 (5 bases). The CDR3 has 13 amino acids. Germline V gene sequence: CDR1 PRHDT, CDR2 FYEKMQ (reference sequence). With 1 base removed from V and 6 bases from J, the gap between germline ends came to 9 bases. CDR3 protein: CASSLVDNSEAFF. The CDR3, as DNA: TGTGCCAGCAGCTTAGTGGACAATTCTGAAGCTTTCTTT.

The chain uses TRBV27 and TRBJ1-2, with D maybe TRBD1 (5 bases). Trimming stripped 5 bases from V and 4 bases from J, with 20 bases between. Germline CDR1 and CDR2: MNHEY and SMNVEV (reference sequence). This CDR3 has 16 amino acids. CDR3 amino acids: CASSLPEIPGGYGYTF. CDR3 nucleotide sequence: TGTGCCAGCAGTCTACCCGAGATCCCGGGGGGCTATGGCTACACCTTC.

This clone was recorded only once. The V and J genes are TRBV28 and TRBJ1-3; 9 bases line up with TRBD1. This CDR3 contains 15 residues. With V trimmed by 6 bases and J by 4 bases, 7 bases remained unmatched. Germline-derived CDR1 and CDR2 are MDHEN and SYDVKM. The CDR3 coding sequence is TGTGCCAGCAGAACACAGGGGGCTAACGGAAACACCATATATTTT. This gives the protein CASRTQGANGNTIYF.

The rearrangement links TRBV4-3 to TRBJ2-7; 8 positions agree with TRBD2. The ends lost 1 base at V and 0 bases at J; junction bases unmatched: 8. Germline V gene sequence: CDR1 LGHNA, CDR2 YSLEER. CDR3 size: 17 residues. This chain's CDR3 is CASSQAVAGGSSYEQYF. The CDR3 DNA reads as TGCGCCAGCAGCCAAGCCGTCGCGGGAGGAAGCTCCTACGAGCAGTACTTC.

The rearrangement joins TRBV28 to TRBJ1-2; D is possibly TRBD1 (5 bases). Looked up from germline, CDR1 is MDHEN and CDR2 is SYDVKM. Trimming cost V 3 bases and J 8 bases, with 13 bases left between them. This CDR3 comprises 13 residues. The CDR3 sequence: CASSLVQGPGYTF. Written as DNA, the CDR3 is TGTGCCAGCAGTTTGGTGCAGGGTCCAGGCTACACCTTC.

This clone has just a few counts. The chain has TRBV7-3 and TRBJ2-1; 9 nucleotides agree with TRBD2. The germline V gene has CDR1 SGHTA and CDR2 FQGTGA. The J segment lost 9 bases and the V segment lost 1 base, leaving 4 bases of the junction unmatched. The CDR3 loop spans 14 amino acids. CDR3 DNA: TGTGCCAGCAGCTTAAGCGGGAGGGCCGGTGAGCAGTTCTTC. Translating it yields CASSLSGRAGEQFF.

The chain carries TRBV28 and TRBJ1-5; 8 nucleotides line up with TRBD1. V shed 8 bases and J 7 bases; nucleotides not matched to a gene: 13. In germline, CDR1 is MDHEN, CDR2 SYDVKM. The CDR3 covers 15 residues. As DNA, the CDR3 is TGTGCCAGCTCTACACGGTCAGGGGGCCGACAGCCCCAGCATTTT. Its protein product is CASSTRSGGRQPQHF.

The CDR3, as DNA: TGCGCCAGCAGCTTGATGACTAGCGGGACCACCTACGAGCAGTACTTC. Protein sequence: CASSLMTSGTTYEQYF. The chain employs TRBV5-1 and TRBJ2-7; 11 bases are shared with TRBD2. V trimming: 1 base; J trimming: 2 bases; junction bases outside the gene matches: 5. CDR1 SGHRS and CDR2 YFSETQ come from the germline V gene. The CDR3 is 16 residues long.

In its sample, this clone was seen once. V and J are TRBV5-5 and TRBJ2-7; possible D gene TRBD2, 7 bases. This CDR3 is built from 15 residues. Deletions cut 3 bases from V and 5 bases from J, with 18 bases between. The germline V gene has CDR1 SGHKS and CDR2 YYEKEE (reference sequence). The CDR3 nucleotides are TGTGCCAGCAGCTCCAGGGGCGGAGGGGGGGACGAGCAGTACTTC. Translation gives CASSSRGGGGDEQYF.

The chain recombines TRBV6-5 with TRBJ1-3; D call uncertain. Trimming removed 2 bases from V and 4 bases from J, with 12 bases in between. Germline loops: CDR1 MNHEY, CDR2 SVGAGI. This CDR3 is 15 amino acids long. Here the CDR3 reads CASSYGPNGGNTIYF. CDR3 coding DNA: TGTGCCAGCAGTTACGGCCCCAACGGGGGAAACACCATATATTTT.

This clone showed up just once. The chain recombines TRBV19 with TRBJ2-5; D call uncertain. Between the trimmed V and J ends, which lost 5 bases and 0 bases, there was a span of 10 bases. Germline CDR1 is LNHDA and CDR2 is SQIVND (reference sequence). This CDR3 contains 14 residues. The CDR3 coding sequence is TGTGCCAGTAGTCAGATCGGGTACCAAGAGACCCAGTACTTC. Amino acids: CASSQIGYQETQYF.

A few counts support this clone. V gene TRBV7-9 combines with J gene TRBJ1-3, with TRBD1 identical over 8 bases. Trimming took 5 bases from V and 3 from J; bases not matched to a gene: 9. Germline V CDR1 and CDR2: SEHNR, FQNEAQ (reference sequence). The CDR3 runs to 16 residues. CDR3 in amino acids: CASSAPPGGDGNTIYF. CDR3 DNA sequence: TGTGCCAGCAGCGCCCCACCAGGGGGCGATGGAAACACCATATATTTT. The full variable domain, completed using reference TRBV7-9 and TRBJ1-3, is DTGVSQNPRHKITKRGQNVTFRCDPISEHNRLYWYRQTLGQGPEFLTYFQNEAQLEKSRLLSDRFSAERPKGSFSTLEIQRTEQGDSAMYLCASSAPPGGDGNTIYFGEGSWLTVV.

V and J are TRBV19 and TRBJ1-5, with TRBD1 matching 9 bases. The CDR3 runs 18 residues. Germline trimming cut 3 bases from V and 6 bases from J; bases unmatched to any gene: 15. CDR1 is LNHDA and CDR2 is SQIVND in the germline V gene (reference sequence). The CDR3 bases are TGTGCCAGTAGTATTTACCCCTACAGGGGGCGGCTGGCTCAGCCCCAGCATTTT. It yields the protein CASSIYPYRGRLAQPQHF.

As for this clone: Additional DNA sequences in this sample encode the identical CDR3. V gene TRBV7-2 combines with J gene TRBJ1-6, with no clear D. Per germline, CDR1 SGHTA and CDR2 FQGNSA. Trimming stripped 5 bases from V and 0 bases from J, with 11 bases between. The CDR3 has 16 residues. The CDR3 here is CASSRTGSSYNSPLHF. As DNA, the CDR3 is TGTGCCAGCAGCCGGACGGGGAGCTCCTATAATTCACCCCTCCACTTT.

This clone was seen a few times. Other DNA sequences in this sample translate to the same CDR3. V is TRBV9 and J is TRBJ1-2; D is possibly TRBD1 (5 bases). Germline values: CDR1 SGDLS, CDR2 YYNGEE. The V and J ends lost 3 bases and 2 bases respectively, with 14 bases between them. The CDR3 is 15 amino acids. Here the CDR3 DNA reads TGTGCCAGCAGCGCCACCCTCCAGGGAAACTATGGCTACACCTTC. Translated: CASSATLQGNYGYTF.

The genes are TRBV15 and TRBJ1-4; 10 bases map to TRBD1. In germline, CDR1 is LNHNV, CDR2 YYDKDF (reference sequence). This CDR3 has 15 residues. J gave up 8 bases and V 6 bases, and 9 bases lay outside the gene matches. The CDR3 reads CATSRQGAVEEKLFF. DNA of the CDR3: TGTGCCACCAGTAGACAGGGGGCAGTGGAAGAAAAACTGTTTTTT.